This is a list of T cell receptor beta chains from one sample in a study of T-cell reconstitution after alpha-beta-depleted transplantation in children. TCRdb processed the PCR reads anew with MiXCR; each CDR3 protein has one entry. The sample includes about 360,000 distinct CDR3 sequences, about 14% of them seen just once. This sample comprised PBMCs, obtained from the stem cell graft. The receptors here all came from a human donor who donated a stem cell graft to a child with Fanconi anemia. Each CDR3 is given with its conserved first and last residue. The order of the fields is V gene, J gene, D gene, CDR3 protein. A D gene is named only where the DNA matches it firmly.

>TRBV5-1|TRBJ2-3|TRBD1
CASRRGQPADTQYF
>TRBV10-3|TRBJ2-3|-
CAISDGGQGLGDTQYF
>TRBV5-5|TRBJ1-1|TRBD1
CASSLGTGIEAFF
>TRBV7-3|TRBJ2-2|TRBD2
CASSLTTSGGRYTGELFF
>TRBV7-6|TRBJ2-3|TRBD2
CASSSILAGAADTQYF
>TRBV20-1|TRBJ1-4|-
CSAPGAGAIDEKLFF
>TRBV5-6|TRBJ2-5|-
CASSPWGLQQETQYF
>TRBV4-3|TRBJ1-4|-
CASSQGLDTVNEKLFF
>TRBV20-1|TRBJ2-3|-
CSALTGAQSTDTQYF
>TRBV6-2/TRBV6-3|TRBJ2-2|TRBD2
CASTPGLAGAVNTGELFF
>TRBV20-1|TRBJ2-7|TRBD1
CSAITDRGNEQYF
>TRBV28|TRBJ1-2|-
CASIPGGSGMNGYTF
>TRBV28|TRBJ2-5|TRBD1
CASSFINRGKTQYF
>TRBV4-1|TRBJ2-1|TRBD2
CASSQAPTSDEQFF
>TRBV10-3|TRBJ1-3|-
CAIKAQGSGNTIYF
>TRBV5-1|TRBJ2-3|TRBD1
CASSLVAGGDTQYF
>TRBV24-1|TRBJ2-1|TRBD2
CATSDRAGVQFF
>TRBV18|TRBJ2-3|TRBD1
CASSPRPGQVADTQYF
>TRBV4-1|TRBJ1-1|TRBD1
CASSQTGVGAEAFF
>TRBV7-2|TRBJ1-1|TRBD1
CASSSQQGLKEAFF
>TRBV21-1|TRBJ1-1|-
CASGKPGDCTEAFF
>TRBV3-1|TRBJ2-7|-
CASSQTLVEQYF
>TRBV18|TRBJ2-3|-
CASSLSGESTDTQYF
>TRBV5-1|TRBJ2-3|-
CASRPYGFPNTDTQYF
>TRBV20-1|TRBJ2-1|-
CSASEWDPKNEQFF
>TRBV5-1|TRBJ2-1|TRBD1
CASSFSGQGYNEQFF
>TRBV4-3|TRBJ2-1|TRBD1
CASSQDFGTGLYEQFF
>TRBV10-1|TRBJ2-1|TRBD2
CASTLGLAGGEQFF
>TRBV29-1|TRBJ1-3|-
CSVLQRSGNTIYF
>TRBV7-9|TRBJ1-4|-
CASSLGADWGEKLFF
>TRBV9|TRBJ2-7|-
CASSVESGFYEQYF
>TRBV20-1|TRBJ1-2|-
CSASPRNGYGYTF
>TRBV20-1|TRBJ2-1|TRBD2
CSAPRSGTSRDEQFF
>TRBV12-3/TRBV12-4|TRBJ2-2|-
CASSFLVGELFF
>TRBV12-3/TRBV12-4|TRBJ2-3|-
CASSYSLSTDTQYF
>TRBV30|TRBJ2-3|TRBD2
CATGGVTDTQYF
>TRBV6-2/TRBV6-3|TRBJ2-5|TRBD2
CASSQLAGGVETQYF
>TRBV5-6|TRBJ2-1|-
CASSLILSGEQFF
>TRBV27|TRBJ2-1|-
CASSPGEGYYNEQFF
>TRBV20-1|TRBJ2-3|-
CSARSPGGQGSTDTQYF
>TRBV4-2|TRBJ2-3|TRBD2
CASSLRQETGGGGTDTQYF
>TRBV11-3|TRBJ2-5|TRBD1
CASSSGQGAQETQYF
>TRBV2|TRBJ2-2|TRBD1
CASSEANRGTGELFF
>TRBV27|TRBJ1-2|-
CASSFSGTGGYTF
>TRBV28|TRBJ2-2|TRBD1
CASSLRTGRAGELFF
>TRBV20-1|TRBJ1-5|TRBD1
CSASRQGDNQPQHF
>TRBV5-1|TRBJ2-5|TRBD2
CASSLDGGGYQETQYF
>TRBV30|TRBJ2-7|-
CAWAMRDEQYF
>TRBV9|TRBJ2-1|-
CASSVETGNEQFF
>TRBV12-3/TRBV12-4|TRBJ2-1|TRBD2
CASRLAGYNEQFF
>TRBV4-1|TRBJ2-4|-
CASSRVLESKNIQYF
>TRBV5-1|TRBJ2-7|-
CASSLGTGGNEQYF
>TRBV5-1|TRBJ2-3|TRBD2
CASSDRRGATDTQYF
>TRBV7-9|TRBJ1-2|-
CASSLSQDAAGYTF
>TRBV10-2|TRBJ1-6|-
CASSEYGQGISSPLHF
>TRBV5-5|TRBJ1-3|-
CASSLVGIGGNTIYF
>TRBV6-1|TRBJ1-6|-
CASSRDPSVNSPLHF
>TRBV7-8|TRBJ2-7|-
CASSYAASYEQYF